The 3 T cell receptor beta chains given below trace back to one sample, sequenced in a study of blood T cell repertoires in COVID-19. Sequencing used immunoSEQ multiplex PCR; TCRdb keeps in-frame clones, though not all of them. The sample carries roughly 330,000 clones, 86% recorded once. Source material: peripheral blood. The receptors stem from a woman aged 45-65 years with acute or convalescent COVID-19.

The CDR3 DNA is TGTGCCAGCAGTGGACCGGGACTAGCGTACAATGAGCAGTTCTTC. Encoded protein: CASSGPGLAYNEQFF. V and J are TRBV28 and TRBJ2-1; 10 bases align to TRBD2. V lost 5 bases to trimming and J lost 4 bases; unmatched junction nucleotides: 5. The CDR3 contains 15 residues. Germline V gene sequence: CDR1 MDHEN, CDR2 SYDVKM.

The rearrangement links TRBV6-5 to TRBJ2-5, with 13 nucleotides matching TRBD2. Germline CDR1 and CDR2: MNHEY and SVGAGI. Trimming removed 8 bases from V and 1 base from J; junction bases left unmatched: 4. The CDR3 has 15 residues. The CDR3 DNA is TGTGCCAGCGGGAGGACTAGCGGGAGCCAAGAGACCCAGTACTTC. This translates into CASGRTSGSQETQYF.

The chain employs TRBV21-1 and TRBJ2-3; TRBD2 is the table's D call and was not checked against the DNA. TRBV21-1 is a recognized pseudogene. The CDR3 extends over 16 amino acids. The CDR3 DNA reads TGTGCCAGCAGCACATTAGCGGGAGAGCACTCAGATACGCAGTATTTT. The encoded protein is CASSTLAGEHSDTQYF.